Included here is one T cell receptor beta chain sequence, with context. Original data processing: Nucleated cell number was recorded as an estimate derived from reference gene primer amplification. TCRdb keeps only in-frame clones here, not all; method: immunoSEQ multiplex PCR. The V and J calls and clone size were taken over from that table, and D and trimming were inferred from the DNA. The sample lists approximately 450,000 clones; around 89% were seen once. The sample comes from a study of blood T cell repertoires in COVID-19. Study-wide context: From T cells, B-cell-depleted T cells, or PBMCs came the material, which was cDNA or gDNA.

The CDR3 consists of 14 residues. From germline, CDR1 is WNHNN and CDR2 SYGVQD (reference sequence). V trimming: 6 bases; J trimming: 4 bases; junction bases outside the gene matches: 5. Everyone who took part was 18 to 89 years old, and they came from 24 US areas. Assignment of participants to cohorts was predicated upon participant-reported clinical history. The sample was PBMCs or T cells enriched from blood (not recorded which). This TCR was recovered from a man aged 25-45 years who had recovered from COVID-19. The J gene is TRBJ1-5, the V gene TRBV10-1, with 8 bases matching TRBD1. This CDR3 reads CASSNGQGNQPQHF. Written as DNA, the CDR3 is TGCGCCAGCAGCAACGGACAGGGAAATCAGCCCCAGCATTTT.